This T cell receptor beta chain was retrieved from a study of blood T cell repertoires in COVID-19. Study as a whole: From T cells, B-cell-depleted T cells, or PBMCs came the material, which was cDNA or gDNA.

Germline CDR1 and CDR2: SGHVS and FQNEAQ. V was trimmed by 5 bases and J by 9 bases, leaving 14 bases between them. CDR3 length equals 14 residues. Profiled with immunoSEQ multiplex PCR; TCRdb holds only in-frame clones, not every one. The sample contains 300,000 or so clones, just over 85% of which appear only once. Participants were aged about 18 to 100 years from about two dozen US areas. Assignment of participants to cohorts was predicated upon participant-reported clinical history. This chain joins TRBV7-8 and TRBJ1-6, with TRBD1 as a possible D gene (6 bases). The sequenced material came from PBMCs or T cells enriched from blood (not recorded which). This TCR was recovered from a middle-aged woman with acute COVID-19. The CDR3: CASSPSDSRSPLHF. The CDR3 DNA sequence: TGTGCCAGCAGCCCCTCGGACAGCCGTTCACCCCTCCACTTT. Variable domain in full (rest from reference TRBV7-8 and TRBJ1-6): GAGVSQSPRYKVAKRGQDVALRCDPISGHVSLFWYQQALGQGPEFLTYFQNEAQLDKSGLPSDRFFAERPEGSVSTLKIQRTQQEDSAVYLCASSPSDSRSPLHFGNGTRLTVT.